One and the same sample provided the 14 T cell receptor beta chains below, sequenced in a study of blood T cells in healthy people across ages. A second about 7 to 11 cycle PCR used barcoded and J-beta primers. From the 5' RACE reads, TCRdb called clonotypes with MiXCR, one entry per CDR3 protein. Found here are fewer than 800,000 distinct CDR3 sequences, about 52% of them singletons; the top ten hold about 32%. The specimen was blood. These receptors were collected from a woman aged 55 to 70 in good health.

This clonotype was found once. The rearrangement links TRBV13 to TRBJ2-4, with 14 bases aligning to TRBD2. V dropped 5 bases and J dropped 0; count of bases not matched to a gene: 9. The CDR3 has 19 amino acids. Germline values: CDR1 PRHDT, CDR2 FYEKMQ (reference sequence). CDR3 DNA sequence: TGTGCCAGCAGCAGGGGACTAGCGGGAGTATCTCGAGCCAAAAACATTCAGTACTTC. It translates to CASSRGLAGVSRAKNIQYF.

Only a few counts were recorded for this clonotype. One end of the junction is discordant with germline, which a read error may explain. CDR3 DNA: TGTGCCAGCAGCTTGGGGGGCACAGATGCGCAGTATTTT. This sequence encodes CASSLGGTDAQYF. The chain joins TRBV5-8 to TRBJ2-3; possibly TRBD1 for D (5 bases). CDR3 length: 13 amino acids. Germline CDR1 SGHTS, CDR2 YDEGEE.

The J gene is TRBJ2-1, the V gene TRBV13; D is possibly TRBD1 or TRBD2 (5 bases each). V lost 6 bases to trimming and J lost 5 bases, with 20 bases between them. CDR3 length equals 16 residues. Germline CDR1 reads PRHDT; CDR2 reads FYEKMQ (reference sequence). The DNA for the CDR3 is TGTGCCAGCAGGCAAGAGTGGGGGAGCGGACACAATGAGCAGTTCTTC. It yields the protein CASRQEWGSGHNEQFF.

For the CDR3, the DNA is TGTGCCAGCTCACCAGCGGGGCGGACCGGGGAGCTGTTTTTT. Its translation: CASSPAGRTGELFF. V and J are TRBV18 and TRBJ2-2, with a weak D call TRBD2 (6 bases). Trimming took off 2 bases at V and 5 bases at J, with 9 bases between the two ends. The CDR3 contains 14 residues. Germline assignment: CDR1 KGHSH and CDR2 LQKENI.

This clonotype was counted a few times. This sequence joins TRBV10-3 and TRBJ2-1, with 8 bases that match TRBD2. Germline loops: CDR1 ENHRY, CDR2 SYGVKD. V was clipped by 3 bases and J by 4 bases; unmatched bases: 11. CDR3 length: 17 amino acids. CDR3 sequence: CAISERAGGYKYNEQFF. The CDR3 DNA reads as TGTGCCATCAGTGAACGGGCGGGAGGTTATAAGTACAATGAGCAGTTCTTC.

The rearrangement joins TRBV5-6 to TRBJ1-2; D unresolved. Between the trimmed V and J ends, which lost 1 base and 3 bases, there was a span of 19 bases. The CDR3 has 17 amino acids. The germline V gene encodes CDR1 SGHDT and CDR2 YYEEEE. The CDR3 bases are TGTGCCAGCAGCTTGCCCCCCCCGGGGTCTAGGGACTATGGCTACACCTTC. Translated, it gives CASSLPPPGSRDYGYTF.

The chain has TRBV12-3 or TRBV12-4 and TRBJ2-3, with TRBD2 matching 9 bases. CDR3 length: 15 amino acids. V lost 5 bases to trimming and J lost 3 bases; unmatched junction nucleotides: 6. In DNA form, the CDR3 reads TGTGCCAGCAGTAGCCTTAGCGGGAGAACAGATACGCAGTATTTT. It translates to CASSSLSGRTDTQYF.

The chain has TRBV20-1 and TRBJ2-2; TRBD2 agrees at 7 bases. Per the germline V gene, CDR1 is DFQATT and CDR2 is SNEGSKA (reference sequence). The CDR3 loop spans 16 amino acids. The V and J ends lost 0 bases and 7 bases, in that order; junction bases with no gene match: 11. The CDR3 bases are TGCAGTGCTAGAGAGGGCGGGAGAGGGGCAATCGGGGAGCTGTTTTTT. It encodes CSAREGGRGAIGELFF.

CDR3 DNA: TGTGCCAGCACCCTAGACAGAAGTTACAATGAGCAGTTCTTC. Translated, it gives CASTLDRSYNEQFF. The chain uses TRBV7-2 and TRBJ2-1, with D possibly TRBD1 on 5 matching bases. CDR1 is SGHTA and CDR2 is FQGNSA in the germline V gene. This CDR3 has 14 residues. V dropped 7 bases and J dropped 4 bases, with 14 bases sitting between them.

The V and J genes are TRBV7-9 and TRBJ2-1, with D unclear. V lost 2 bases and J 10 bases, leaving 18 bases between the germline ends. The CDR3 consists of 15 residues. Germline CDR1 and CDR2: SEHNR and FQNEAQ (reference sequence). This chain's CDR3 is CASSLIRTDPSEQFF. CDR3 in DNA: TGTGCCAGCAGCTTAATTCGAACCGATCCTTCGGAGCAGTTCTTC. Together with reference TRBV7-9 and TRBJ2-1, the CDR3 gives the full variable domain: DTGVSQNPRHKITKRGQNVTFRCDPISEHNRLYWYRQTLGQGPEFLTYFQNEAQLEKSRLLSDRFSAERPKGSFSTLEIQRTEQGDSAMYLCASSLIRTDPSEQFFGPGTRLTVL.

This clonotype appeared a single time. This sequence joins TRBV20-1 and TRBJ2-5, with 8 bases lining up with TRBD2. V lost 5 bases to trimming and J lost 2 bases; unmatched junction nucleotides: 7. The germline V gene has CDR1 DFQATT and CDR2 SNEGSKA (reference sequence). The CDR3 is 14 amino acids. The CDR3 DNA sequence: TGCAGTGCTGGACCAGCGGGGGTACAAGAGACCCAGTACTTC. Translated, it gives CSAGPAGVQETQYF.

This clonotype was picked up one time. CDR3 protein: CSVELVRNTGELFF. Here the CDR3 DNA reads TGCAGCGTTGAACTTGTACGGAACACCGGGGAGCTGTTTTTT. The V call is TRBV29-1, the J call TRBJ2-2; no reliable D call. The CDR3 is 14 residues long. V was trimmed by 2 bases and J by 1 base, leaving 8 bases between them. CDR1 and CDR2 (germline): SQVTM, ANQGSEA.

A note on this clonotype: At one boundary the junction diverges from the germline segment, which might be a read error. The chain joins TRBV7-2 to TRBJ1-4; D may be TRBD1 (5 bases). From germline, CDR1 is SGHTA and CDR2 FQGNSA. CDR3 length: 14 residues. CDR3 coding DNA: TGTGCCAGCAGCATACAGGCAGCTAACGAAAAACTGTTTTTT. This sequence encodes CASSIQAANEKLFF.

The V call is TRBV25-1, the J call TRBJ2-7, with D possibly TRBD2 on 6 matching bases. V was cut by 8 bases and J by 0 bases, with 14 bases left in between. This CDR3 spans 14 amino acids. Germline loops: CDR1 MGHDK, CDR2 SYGVNS. CDR3 nucleotide sequence: TGTGCCAGCGGAGCGGGCCTCAGCTCCTACGAGCAGTACTTC. Translation: CASGAGLSSYEQYF.